These T cell receptor beta chains were read from a single sample in a study of blood T cell repertoires in COVID-19. Method: immunoSEQ multiplex PCR; TCRdb's copy keeps in-frame clones and lacks some. The top ten hold more than 10% of the sample, which has approximately 130,000 clones, roughly four fifths seen once. The specimen was peripheral blood. The receptors come from a human donor in a cohort sampled during active COVID-19. Each CDR3 is given with its conserved first and last residue. A D gene is named only where the DNA matches it firmly. Expanded clones are given a class, and other clones once, few, many or no size at all.

>TRBV19|TRBJ1-1|.|.
CASRRRTEAFF
TGTGCCAGTAGGAGAAGAACTGAAGCTTTCTTT
>TRBV30|TRBJ1-2|.|.
CAWSVGQGGFGYTF
TGTGCCTGGAGTGTGGGCCAGGGCGGCTTTGGCTACACCTTC
>TRBV27|TRBJ2-7|.|.
CASSRTFTYEQYF
TGTGCCAGCAGTAGGACATTTACCTACGAGCAGTACTTC
>TRBV12-3/TRBV12-4|TRBJ2-7|.|TRBD2
CASSLGRVQYF
TGTGCCAGCAGTTTGGGGAGGGTGCAGTACTTC
>TRBV5-1|TRBJ1-4|.|TRBD1
CASRLDGQGAINEKLFF
TGCGCCAGCAGGTTGGATGGACAGGGGGCGATTAATGAAAAACTGTTTTTT
>TRBV2|TRBJ2-3|.|TRBD1
CASSTDRGQTDTQYF
TGTGCCAGCAGTACGGACAGGGGGCAGACAGATACGCAGTATTTT
>TRBV19|TRBJ1-5|few|TRBD1
CASSRDRDQPQHF
TGTGCCAGTAGTCGGGACAGGGATCAGCCCCAGCATTTT
>TRBV30|TRBJ2-6|.|.
CAYGGEALAGANVLTF
TGTGCCTACGGTGGGGAGGCTCTAGCTGGGGCCAACGTCCTGACTTTC
>TRBV16|TRBJ2-5|few|.
CASREADQETQYF
TGTGCCAGCCGGGAAGCGGACCAAGAGACCCAGTACTTC
>TRBV4-1|TRBJ1-4|once|.
CASSQERGYGGFF
TGCGCCAGCAGCCAAGAAAGAGGCTACGGGGGTTTTTTT
>TRBV27|TRBJ2-1|.|.
CASSLTPGVYNEQFF
TGTGCCAGCAGTTTAACCCCAGGGGTCTACAATGAGCAGTTCTTC
>TRBV2|TRBJ2-3|.|TRBD2
CASSEPLAGGAQYF
TGTGCCAGCAGTGAACCCCTAGCGGGGGGGGCGCAGTATTTT
>TRBV7-9|TRBJ1-6|few|TRBD1
CASSATGVQNSPLHF
TGTGCCAGCAGCGCCACAGGGGTACAGAATTCACCCCTCCACTTT
>TRBV14|TRBJ2-7|.|TRBD2
CASSPNLAGTYEQYF
TGTGCCAGCAGCCCTAATCTAGCGGGGACCTACGAGCAGTACTTC
>TRBV5-6|TRBJ1-3|.|TRBD1
CASSYRGHVEGNTIYF
TGTGCCAGCAGCTACAGGGGGCATGTGGAAGGAAACACCATATATTTT
>TRBV10-2|TRBJ1-5|few|.
CASSQGNQPQHF
TGCGCCAGCTCACAGGGTAATCAGCCCCAGCATTTT
>TRBV5-1|TRBJ2-1|.|TRBD1
CASSLGQGTSYNEQFF
TGCGCCAGCAGCTTGGGACAGGGGACGAGTTACAATGAGCAGTTCTTC
>TRBV7-2|TRBJ1-5|once|TRBD1
CASSFMGQYSNQPQHF
TGTGCCAGCAGCTTCATGGGACAGTATAGCAATCAGCCCCAGCATTTT
>TRBV10-3|TRBJ2-7|.|TRBD1
CAISLGQLYEQYF
TGTGCCATCAGTTTGGGACAGCTCTACGAGCAGTACTTC